The entry below describes one T cell receptor beta chain. Its antigen is as yet unknown. PCR primers comprised 60 Vbeta and 13 Jbeta primers. The table came from immunoSEQ multiplex PCR; TCRdb's copy has only in-frame clones and leaves some out. The table includes 150,000 to 160,000 clones, 82% detected once. The sample comes from a study of cytomegalovirus exposure and HLA in healthy donors. Across the study: Among roughly 180 million T cells, an earlier analysis found 120 million or so unique TCR beta sequences. As released early, the data held about 85 million unique TCRs from HLA-typed donors. Whole-study findings and limits: Beyond CMV serostatus, there was no information to go on about immune exposure.

Sequenced: PBMCs. The TCR was taken from a woman aged 45-60 years in good health and CMV-seropositive.

CDR3 in amino acids: CASSPEYQGTGELFF. As DNA, the CDR3 is TGCGCCAGCAGCCCTGAATATCAGGGCACCGGGGAGCTGTTTTTT. This chain uses TRBV5-1 with TRBJ2-2, with D possibly being TRBD1 (5 bases). V was trimmed by 4 bases and J by 4 bases, leaving 14 bases between them. Germline CDR1 and CDR2: SGHRS and YFSETQ. The CDR3 length is 15 residues.